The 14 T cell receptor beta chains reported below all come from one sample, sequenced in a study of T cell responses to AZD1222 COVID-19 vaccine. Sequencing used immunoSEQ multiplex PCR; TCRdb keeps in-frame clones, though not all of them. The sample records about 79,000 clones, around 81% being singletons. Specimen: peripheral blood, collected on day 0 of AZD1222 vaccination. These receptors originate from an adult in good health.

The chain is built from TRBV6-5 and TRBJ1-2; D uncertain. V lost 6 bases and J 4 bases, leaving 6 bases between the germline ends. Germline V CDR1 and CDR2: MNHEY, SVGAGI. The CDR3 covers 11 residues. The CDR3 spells CASRQSYGYTF. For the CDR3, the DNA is TGTGCCAGCAGGCAGTCCTATGGCTACACCTTC.

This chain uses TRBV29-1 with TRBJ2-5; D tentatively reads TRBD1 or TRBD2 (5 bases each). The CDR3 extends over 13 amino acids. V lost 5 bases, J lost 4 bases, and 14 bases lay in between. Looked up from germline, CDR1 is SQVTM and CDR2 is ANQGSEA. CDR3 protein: CSVPWGIAETQYF. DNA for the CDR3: TGCAGCGTTCCTTGGGGGATCGCAGAGACCCAGTACTTC.

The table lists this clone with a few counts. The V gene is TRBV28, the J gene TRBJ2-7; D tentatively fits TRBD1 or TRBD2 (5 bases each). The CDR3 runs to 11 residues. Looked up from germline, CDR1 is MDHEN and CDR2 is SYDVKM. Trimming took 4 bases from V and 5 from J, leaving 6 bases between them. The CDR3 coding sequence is TGTGCCAGCAGTTGGGGGAACGAGCAGTACTTC. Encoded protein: CASSWGNEQYF.

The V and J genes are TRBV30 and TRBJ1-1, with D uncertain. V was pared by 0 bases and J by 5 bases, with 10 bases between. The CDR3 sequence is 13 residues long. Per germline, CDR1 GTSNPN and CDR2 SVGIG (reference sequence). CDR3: CAWSVTPLTEAFF. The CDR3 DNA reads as TGTGCCTGGAGTGTAACCCCGCTGACTGAAGCTTTCTTT. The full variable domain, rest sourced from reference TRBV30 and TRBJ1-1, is SQTIHQWPATLVQPVGSPLSLECTVEGTSNPNLYWYRQAAGRGLQLLFYSVGIGQISSEVPQNLSASRPQDRQFILSSKKLLLSDSGFYLCAWSVTPLTEAFFGQGTRLTVV.

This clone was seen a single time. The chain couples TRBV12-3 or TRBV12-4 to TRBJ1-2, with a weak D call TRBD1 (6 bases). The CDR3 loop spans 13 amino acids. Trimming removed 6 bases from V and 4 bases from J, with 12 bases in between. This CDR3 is CASRNRDRYGYTF. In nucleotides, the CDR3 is TGTGCCAGCAGAAACAGGGACCGCTATGGCTACACCTTC.

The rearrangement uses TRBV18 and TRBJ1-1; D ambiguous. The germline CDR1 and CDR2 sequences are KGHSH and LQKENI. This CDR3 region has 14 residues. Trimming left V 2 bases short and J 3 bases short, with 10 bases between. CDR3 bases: TGTGCCAGCTCACCAAGGTTAACGCACACTGAAGCTTTCTTT. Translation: CASSPRLTHTEAFF.

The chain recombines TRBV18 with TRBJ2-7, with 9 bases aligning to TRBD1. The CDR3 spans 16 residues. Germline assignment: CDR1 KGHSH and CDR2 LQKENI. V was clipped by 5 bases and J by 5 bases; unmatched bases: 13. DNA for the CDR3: TGTGCCAGCTCAGCAAGCTCTTCCGGGACAGGGAACGAGCAGTACTTC. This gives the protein CASSASSSGTGNEQYF.

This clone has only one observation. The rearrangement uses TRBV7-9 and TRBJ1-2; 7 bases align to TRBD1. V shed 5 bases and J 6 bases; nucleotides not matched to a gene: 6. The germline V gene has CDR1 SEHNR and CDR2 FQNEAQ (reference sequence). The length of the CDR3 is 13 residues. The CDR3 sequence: CASSLRGQDGYTF. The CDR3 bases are TGTGCCAGCAGCCTTAGAGGACAGGATGGCTACACCTTC.

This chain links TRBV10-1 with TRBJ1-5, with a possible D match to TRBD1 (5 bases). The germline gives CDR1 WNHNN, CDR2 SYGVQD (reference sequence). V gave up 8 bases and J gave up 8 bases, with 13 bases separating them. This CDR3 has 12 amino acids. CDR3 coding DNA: TGCGCCAGCTCGGCGGTAGGGGAGCCCCAGCATTTT. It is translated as CASSAVGEPQHF.

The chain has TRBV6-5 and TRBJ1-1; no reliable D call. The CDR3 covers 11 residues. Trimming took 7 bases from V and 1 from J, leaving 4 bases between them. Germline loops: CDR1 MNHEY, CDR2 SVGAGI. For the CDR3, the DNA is TGTGCCAGCACACAGAACACTGAAGCTTTCTTT. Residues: CASTQNTEAFF.

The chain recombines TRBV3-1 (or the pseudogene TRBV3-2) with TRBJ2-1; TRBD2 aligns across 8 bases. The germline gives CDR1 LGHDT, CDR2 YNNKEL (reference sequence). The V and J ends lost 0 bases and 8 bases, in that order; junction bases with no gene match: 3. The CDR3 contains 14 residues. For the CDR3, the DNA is TGTGCCAGCAGCCAAGAACTAGCGGTGTATGAGCAGTTCTTC. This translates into CASSQELAVYEQFF.

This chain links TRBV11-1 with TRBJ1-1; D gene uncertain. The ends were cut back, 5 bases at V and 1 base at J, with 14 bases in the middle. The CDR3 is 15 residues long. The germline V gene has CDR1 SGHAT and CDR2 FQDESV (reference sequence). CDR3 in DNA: TGTGCCAGCAGCGCTAGATTTCTGGGGAACACTGAAGCTTTCTTT. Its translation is CASSARFLGNTEAFF.

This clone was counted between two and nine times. The CDR3 DNA follows: TGTGCCAGCAGCCTGGGACAGGGGGCCGTAGATGAGCAGTTCTTC. It yields the protein CASSLGQGAVDEQFF. This chain connects TRBV7-9 to TRBJ2-1; 12 bases agree with TRBD1. Trimming cost V 5 bases and J 8 bases; bases outside gene matches: 7. Germline V gene sequence: CDR1 SEHNR, CDR2 FQNEAQ (reference sequence). CDR3 length: 15 amino acids.

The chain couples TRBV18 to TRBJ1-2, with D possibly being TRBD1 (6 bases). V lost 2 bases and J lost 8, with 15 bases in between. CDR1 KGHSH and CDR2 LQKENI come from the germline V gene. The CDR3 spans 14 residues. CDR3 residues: CASSPAGGAHGYTF. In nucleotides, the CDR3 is TGTGCCAGCTCACCAGCGGGGGGGGCACACGGCTACACCTTC.